The rows below give T cell receptor beta chains drawn from one sample of a study of early T cells in non-severe SARS-CoV-2 infection. TCRdb called the 5' RACE reads again in MiXCR, with one record for every CDR3 protein. The sample lists some 54,000 distinct CDR3 sequences, 8% to 10% occurring once. The sequencing sample was made of whole blood. The receptors stem from an adult who was a healthcare worker with PCR-confirmed SARS-CoV-2 infection or an uninfected control (not recorded which). CDR3s include the opening cysteine and the closing phenylalanine or tryptophan. D genes are given only for firm matches. A row's size may be missing; if present it is once, few, many or a size class.

v_gene,d_gene,abundance,j_gene,CDR3nt,CDR3aa
TRBV5-5,-,many,TRBJ2-3,TGTGCCAGCAGCCGACTCACAGATACGCAGTATTTT,CASSRLTDTQYF
TRBV20-1,-,few,TRBJ1-6,TGCAGTGCTAAGGACCAGCGCAGCTCCTATAATTCACCCCTCCACTTT,CSAKDQRSSYNSPLHF
TRBV7-9,TRBD2,many,TRBJ2-1,TGTGCCAGCAGCGCCAGCGGGAGTAGCTACAATGAGCAGTTCTTC,CASSASGSSYNEQFF
TRBV7-9,-,many,TRBJ2-2,TGTGCCAGCAGCATACTAGCGAACACCGGGGAGCTGTTTTTT,CASSILANTGELFF
TRBV20-1,TRBD2,-,TRBJ2-3,TGCAGTGCTAGGGATGATGGCGGGAGGTCAGATACGCAGTATTTT,CSARDDGGRSDTQYF
TRBV18,TRBD1,many,TRBJ1-1,TGTGCCAGCTCAGGAGGACAGGGTGGATGGAGCGCTGAAGCTTTCTTT,CASSGGQGGWSAEAFF
TRBV11-1,TRBD1,-,TRBJ2-5,TGTGCCAGCAACCTAGACAGGGAAGAGACCCAGTACTTC,CASNLDREETQYF
TRBV11-2,-,many,TRBJ2-7,TGTGCCAGCAGCTTTAGTGGGACAATAGACGAGCAGTACTTC,CASSFSGTIDEQYF
TRBV21-1,-,-,TRBJ2-5,TGTGCCAGCAGTCCAAAACTGCGGAAATCCCAAGAGACCCAGTACTTC,CASSPKLRKSQETQYF
TRBV3-1,TRBD2,-,TRBJ2-3,TGTGCCAGCAGCCAAGCCAGCGGGGGACTAGGTACAGATACGCAGTATTTT,CASSQASGGLGTDTQYF
TRBV27,TRBD2,many,TRBJ2-3,TGTGCCAGCAGTTTCTCCGGGAGGGCAGATACGCAGTATTTT,CASSFSGRADTQYF
TRBV30,-,-,TRBJ1-1,TGTGCCTGGAGTGTACGGGAAGGGACTGAAGCTTTCTTT,CAWSVREGTEAFF
TRBV12-3/TRBV12-4,-,many,TRBJ2-3,TGTGCCAGCGCCCACTACAGGTTCTCCACAGATACGCAGTATTTT,CASAHYRFSTDTQYF
TRBV5-1,-,many,TRBJ1-1,TGCGCCAGCAGCTTGGGACACCTGAACACTGAAGCTTTCTTT,CASSLGHLNTEAFF
TRBV24-1,-,few,TRBJ2-7,TGTGCCACCGGATGGACAGTCAGCTCCTACGAGCAGTACTTC,CATGWTVSSYEQYF
TRBV6-6,-,many,TRBJ1-1,TGTGCCAGCAGTCGGACGGGGAACACTGAAGCTTTCTTT,CASSRTGNTEAFF
TRBV7-3,TRBD1,few,TRBJ2-7,TGTGCCAGCAGCAAAAACCCGGGACAGGGGGCAGACGAGCAGTACTTC,CASSKNPGQGADEQYF
TRBV29-1,TRBD2,many,TRBJ2-5,TGCAGCGTACGACTAGCGGGTAGGGAGACCCAGTACTTC,CSVRLAGRETQYF
TRBV2,-,few,TRBJ1-2,TGTGCCAGCAGTGTTGCGGGGATGGGTGGCTACACCTTC,CASSVAGMGGYTF
TRBV11-2,-,many,TRBJ2-2,TGTGCCAGCATCACAGACCGGGGGACCGGGGAGCTGTTTTTT,CASITDRGTGELFF
TRBV10-1,TRBD2,many,TRBJ2-7,TGCGCCAGCAAAGCTAGCGGGAGAAAAGGCGAGCAGTACTTC,CASKASGRKGEQYF
TRBV5-1,-,-,TRBJ2-2,TGCGCCAGCAGCTTGGCCATCGGATATGCGAACACCGGGGAGCTGTTTTTT,CASSLAIGYANTGELFF
TRBV6-6,-,many,TRBJ1-1,TGTGCCAGCAGTGGGACCTGGGACACCGTCCCAGGGGACACTGAAGCTTTCTTT,CASSGTWDTVPGDTEAFF
TRBV5-8,TRBD1,few,TRBJ1-5,TGTGCCAGCAGCGTAGACAGGGTGTTTCAGCCCCAGCATTTT,CASSVDRVFQPQHF
TRBV20-1,-,few,TRBJ1-1,TGCAGTGCTAGTTCTGGCTTAGAGAACACTGAAGCTTTCTTT,CSASSGLENTEAFF
TRBV3-1,-,-,TRBJ2-7,TGTGCCAGCAGCCGCCCGGGGGCCGTACTATCCTACGAGCAGTACTTC,CASSRPGAVLSYEQYF
TRBV12-3/TRBV12-4,-,-,TRBJ1-5,TGTGCCAGCAAAAAGCAACGCGGGCAGCCCCAGCATTTT,CASKKQRGQPQHF
TRBV6-2/TRBV6-3,-,-,TRBJ2-2,TGTGCCAGCAATCAACGGGGGACGAACACCGGGGAGCTGTTTTTT,CASNQRGTNTGELFF
TRBV18,-,-,TRBJ1-5,TGTGCCAGCTCACCAGGGGGGACTCAGCCCCAGCATTTT,CASSPGGTQPQHF
TRBV11-1,TRBD1,-,TRBJ1-1,TGTGCCAGCAGCCGGGACAGGGGTGAAGCTTTCTTT,CASSRDRGEAFF
TRBV2,-,-,TRBJ1-1,TGTGCCAGCTCTAACTCGAACACTGAAGCTTTCTTT,CASSNSNTEAFF
TRBV3-1,-,-,TRBJ2-2,TGTGCCAGCAGCCAACGCGTCGGACCGAACACCGGGGAGCTGTTTTTT,CASSQRVGPNTGELFF
TRBV12-3/TRBV12-4,TRBD1,few,TRBJ2-1,TGTGCCAGCATTACCGGGACAGGGGGAGGGAATGAGCAGTTCTTC,CASITGTGGGNEQFF
TRBV29-1,-,few,TRBJ2-5,TGCAGCGTGGGAGTGGGGGGAGCAAGGGAGACCCAGTACTTC,CSVGVGGARETQYF
TRBV7-2,TRBD2,many,TRBJ2-1,TGTGCCAGCAGCTTAGGGGCGGGAGGGCCCAATGAGCAGTTCTTC,CASSLGAGGPNEQFF
TRBV7-9,-,many,TRBJ2-1,TGTGCCAGCAGCTATTCTTTCGACTCCGATGAGCAGTTCTTC,CASSYSFDSDEQFF
TRBV6-6,-,many,TRBJ1-3,TGTGCCAGCAGTCAGCGGGACGTTGGATTCTCTGGAAACACCATATATTTT,CASSQRDVGFSGNTIYF
TRBV29-1,-,many,TRBJ1-3,TGCAGCGTCAAAACCCCAGGGTCTGGAAACACCATATATTTT,CSVKTPGSGNTIYF
TRBV4-1,TRBD2,few,TRBJ2-7,TGCGCCAGCAGCCAAGACCCCGGGACTAGCAGCTACGAGCAGTACTTC,CASSQDPGTSSYEQYF
TRBV2,-,few,TRBJ2-3,TGTGCCAGCAGTCTGAGGATTACGGTGGGCACAGATACGCAGTATTTT,CASSLRITVGTDTQYF
TRBV19,-,many,TRBJ2-2,TGTGCCAGTAGTATCCCCCGGACTTCTACCGGGGAGCTGTTTTTT,CASSIPRTSTGELFF
TRBV6-5,-,many,TRBJ2-7,TGTGCCAGCAGTTACGAGGGGATGGGGTCCTACGAGCAGTACTTC,CASSYEGMGSYEQYF
TRBV10-3,TRBD1,many,TRBJ1-2,TGTGCCATCAGTGAGGGGACAGACACTTATGGCTACACCTTC,CAISEGTDTYGYTF
TRBV7-8,-,many,TRBJ2-2,TGTGCCAGCAGCTTTGTGACAGGCGGCACCGGGGAGCTGTTTTTT,CASSFVTGGTGELFF
TRBV4-1,-,few,TRBJ1-2,TGCGCCAGCAGCCAAGAGGCCACAGGACCGGCAGTCAAGTATGGCTACACCTTC,CASSQEATGPAVKYGYTF
TRBV9,TRBD2,many,TRBJ2-7,TGTGCCAGCAGCGTCGAGAGAGCGGGAGGACTCTACGAGCAGTACTTC,CASSVERAGGLYEQYF
TRBV10-3,TRBD1,many,TRBJ2-7,TGTGCCAACTCCGGGACAGGGAATGACGAGCAGTACTTC,CANSGTGNDEQYF